This T cell receptor beta chain stems from a study of Ad26.COV2.S vaccination and SARS-CoV-2 variants. About the study: Donor got 5x10^10 or 1x10^11 viral particles of Ad26.COV2.S.

Treatment: about 20 received Ad26.COV2.S at low or high dose, single or two shots; five or six received placebo; per-sample allocation not given. Sampling was done on day 63 after the first vaccine or placebo injection. In Boston, an adult donor aged 18-55 years took part. This vaccine is an Ad26 vector that expresses the Wuhan-strain SARS-CoV-2 spike. Produced via immunoSEQ multiplex PCR; TCRdb's table is partial and in-frame only. The data contain about 350,000 clones, about 87% of them seen just once; the ten biggest clones take up around 6.6%. Whole-study results and caveats: Measurement of non-spike TCR breadth gave similar results in vaccine and placebo recipients.

This clone came up a few times. Its antigen is unknown. The sequence was collected from a person aged 18-65 years who received the Ad26.COV2.S COVID-19 vaccine or a placebo. Sequences were derived from peripheral blood, sampled in a trial of Ad26.COV2.S vaccine versus placebo.

CDR3 in amino acids: CAWSSRGAYEQYF. CDR3 bases: TGTGCCTGGAGTAGTAGAGGGGCCTACGAGCAGTACTTC. The J gene is TRBJ2-7, the V gene TRBV30; TRBD1 or TRBD2 may be the D gene (5 bases each). V was trimmed by 2 bases and J by 2 bases, leaving 10 bases between them. Per germline, CDR1 GTSNPN and CDR2 SVGIG (reference sequence). This CDR3 spans 13 amino acids.